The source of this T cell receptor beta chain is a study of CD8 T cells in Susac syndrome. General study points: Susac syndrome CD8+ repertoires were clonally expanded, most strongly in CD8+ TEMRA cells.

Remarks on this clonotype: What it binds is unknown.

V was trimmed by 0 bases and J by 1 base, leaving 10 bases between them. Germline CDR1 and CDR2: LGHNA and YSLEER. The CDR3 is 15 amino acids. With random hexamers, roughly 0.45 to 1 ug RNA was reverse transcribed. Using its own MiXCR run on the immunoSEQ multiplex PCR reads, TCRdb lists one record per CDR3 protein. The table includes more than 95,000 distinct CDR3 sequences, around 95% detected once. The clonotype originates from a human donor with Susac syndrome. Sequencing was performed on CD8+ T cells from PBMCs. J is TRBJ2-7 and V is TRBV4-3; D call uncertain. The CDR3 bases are TGCGCCAGCAGCCAAGATCATGATACTTCCTACGAGCAGTACTTC. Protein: CASSQDHDTSYEQYF.